This T cell receptor beta chain was captured by sequencing in a study of blood T cell repertoires in COVID-19. Generated by immunoSEQ multiplex PCR, the TCRdb table keeps only in-frame clones and is missing some. Counted here are over 250,000 clones, roughly 90% occurring once; the ten biggest clones make up about 2%. Residents of 24 US areas, aged about 18 to 95 years, made up the participants. With 1 base removed from V and 6 bases from J, the gap between germline ends came to 10 bases. The length of the CDR3 is 14 residues. The germline gives CDR1 SGHKS, CDR2 YYEKEE (reference sequence). This chain uses TRBV5-5 with TRBJ1-4; TRBD1 might be the D (5 bases). This receptor was taken from a woman aged 60-70 years who had recovered from COVID-19. The specimen was PBMCs or T cells enriched from blood (not recorded which). The CDR3 DNA sequence: TGTGCCAGCAGCTTGTTCAGGGTTGATGAAAAACTGTTTTTT. Translation gives CASSLFRVDEKLFF.